Below, 3 T cell receptor beta chains from the same sample are listed, as sequenced in a study of identical twins. TCRdb fed the 5' RACE reads into MiXCR, producing one record per CDR3 protein. The sample shows a few hundred thousand distinct CDR3 sequences, more than 9% of them seen only once. Another study also made use of these data, one on yellow fever vaccine responses in identical twins.

Sequenced sample: PBMCs. The receptors were gathered from a woman between 18 and 30 years old in good health.

This clonotype has a handful of counts. The V call is TRBV20-1, the J call TRBJ2-5; TRBD2 matches at 12 bases. Per the germline V gene, CDR1 is DFQATT and CDR2 is SNEGSKA (reference sequence). CDR3 length: 15 amino acids. With 6 bases clipped from V and 5 bases from J, the junction kept 10 bases outside the gene matches. This CDR3 reads CSATALAGGGETQYF. The DNA for the CDR3 is TGCAGTGCCACCGCCCTAGCGGGAGGGGGGGAGACCCAGTACTTC.

The rearrangement links TRBV7-2 to TRBJ1-2, with 7 bases fitting TRBD1. Per germline, CDR1 SGHTA and CDR2 FQGNSA. After removal of 4 bases from V and 2 bases from J, the junction contained 4 bases not matched to a gene. This CDR3 spans 14 amino acids. CDR3 DNA: TGTGCCAGCAGCTCGGGGACAGTCAACTATGGCTACACCTTC. It yields the protein CASSSGTVNYGYTF.

Concerning this clonotype: In this CDR3 the conserved last residue, phenylalanine or tryptophan, is missing, so a read error is likely. The gene calls are TRBV6-5 and TRBJ2-3, with 8 bases identical to TRBD2. Germline assignment: CDR1 MNHEY and CDR2 SVGAGI. With 2 bases clipped from V and 2 bases from J, the junction kept 6 bases outside the gene matches. This CDR3 comprises 16 residues. CDR3 DNA sequence: TGTGCCAGCAGTTACGCCCGGGGGGGCCTCACAGATACGCAGTATTCT. Protein product: CASSYARGGLTDTQYS.